What follows are 14 T cell receptor beta chains derived from one specimen sequenced in a study of a mutant IDH1 vaccine in newly diagnosed glioma. Time point specified: baseline, week 1 (first vaccination visit). Regarding treatment: pre-vaccination baseline after standard-of-care therapy. This table comes from immunoSEQ multiplex PCR, and its TCRdb copy is limited to in-frame clones, with some not included. The sample lists just under 95,000 clones; 80% were seen once. This specimen consisted of PBMCs, obtained from a glioma patient treated with radiotherapy, temozolomide or both. The origin of the receptors is a man in his forties or fifties with glioma.

This clone was seen a handful of times. This sequence joins TRBV6-4 and TRBJ2-6; no firm D call. The CDR3 loop spans 14 amino acids. CDR1 is MRHNA, CDR2 SNTAGT, per germline. Trimming took off 4 bases at V and 1 base at J, with 5 bases between the two ends. The CDR3 protein is CASSGGSGANVLTF. CDR3 in DNA: TGTGCCAGCAGTGGGGGATCTGGGGCCAACGTCCTGACTTTC.

Concerning this clone: The junction does not match germline at one end; this may be a read error. This CDR3 is CASSAGQGETQYF. The CDR3 DNA reads as TGTGCTAGCAGCGCAGGACAAGGAGAGACCCAGTACTTC. The genes are TRBV7-7 and TRBJ2-5; D might be TRBD1 (5 bases). The germline V gene encodes CDR1 SSHAT and CDR2 FNYEAQ (reference sequence). The CDR3 has 13 residues.

The genes are TRBV5-1 and TRBJ2-5; 13 bases line up with TRBD2. The germline CDR1 and CDR2 sequences are SGHRS and YFSETQ. Unmatched junction bases numbered 6, after V lost 2 bases and J lost 5 bases. The CDR3 extends over 16 amino acids. CDR3 sequence: CASSLLAGGPGETQYF. The CDR3 DNA reads as TGCGCCAGCAGCTTACTAGCGGGAGGGCCGGGGGAGACCCAGTACTTC.

This rearrangement joins TRBV30 to TRBJ1-3; a possible D gene is TRBD1 (5 bases). The germline V gene encodes CDR1 GTSNPN and CDR2 SVGIG (reference sequence). The CDR3 contains 12 residues. V lost 6 bases to trimming and J lost 2 bases, with 8 bases between them. The DNA of the CDR3 is TGTGCCTGCGTGGGGGCTGGAAACACCATATATTTT. This sequence encodes CACVGAGNTIYF.

V is TRBV7-8 and J is TRBJ2-5; maybe TRBD1 (6 bases). Trimming stripped 5 bases from V and 0 bases from J, with 16 bases between. The CDR3 contains 16 residues. Germline V gene sequence: CDR1 SGHVS, CDR2 FQNEAQ. CDR3 protein: CASSPTGSGDQETQYF. The CDR3 nucleotides are TGTGCCAGCAGCCCCACGGGTTCAGGGGACCAAGAGACCCAGTACTTC. The whole variable domain, filled in from reference TRBV7-8 and TRBJ2-5, reads GAGVSQSPRYKVAKRGQDVALRCDPISGHVSLFWYQQALGQGPEFLTYFQNEAQLDKSGLPSDRFFAERPEGSVSTLKIQRTQQEDSAVYLCASSPTGSGDQETQYFGPGTRLLVL.

This chain joins TRBV14 and TRBJ2-1; TRBD2 might be the D (5 bases). Between the trimmed V and J ends, which lost 1 base and 0 bases, there was a span of 10 bases. CDR1 SGHDN and CDR2 FVKESK come from the germline V gene. This CDR3 has 16 residues. The CDR3 nucleotides are TGTGCCAGCAGCCAAGTCAGCGGTAGCTCCTACAATGAGCAGTTCTTC. It encodes CASSQVSGSSYNEQFF.

The chain employs TRBV7-9 and TRBJ2-1; the D gene could be TRBD1 or TRBD2 (5 bases each). This CDR3 comprises 13 residues. The germline V and J ends were trimmed by 1 base and 8 bases, with 9 bases remaining between them. Germline CDR1 reads SEHNR; CDR2 reads FQNEAQ (reference sequence). In nucleotides, the CDR3 is TGTGCCAGCAGCTTAGGGGGACCGGATGAGCAGTTCTTC. Encoded protein: CASSLGGPDEQFF.

This clone was recorded once. The chain links TRBV6-1 to TRBJ2-3; 9 nucleotides line up with TRBD2. V lost 9 bases and J lost 3; bases outside the gene matches: 10. The CDR3 runs to 15 residues. Looked up from germline, CDR1 is MNHNS and CDR2 is SASEGT. The CDR3 here is CASMGERGETDTQYF. In DNA form, the CDR3 reads TGTGCCAGTATGGGTGAGCGGGGGGAAACAGATACGCAGTATTTT.

This chain uses TRBV5-1 with TRBJ1-5; D might be TRBD1 (6 bases). CDR1 SGHRS and CDR2 YFSETQ come from the germline V gene. This CDR3 is built from 15 residues. V was trimmed by 3 bases and J by 9 bases, leaving 19 bases between them. The CDR3 reads CASSWDDRLEGPQHF. Written as DNA, the CDR3 is TGCGCCAGCAGCTGGGATGACAGGCTGGAGGGGCCCCAGCATTTT.

This chain uses TRBV12-5 with TRBJ1-2; D is perhaps TRBD1 (6 bases). The germline CDR1 and CDR2 sequences are LGHNT and FRNRAP. This CDR3 comprises 17 residues. Trimming removed 2 bases at V and 1 base at J, with 17 bases between. Written as DNA, the CDR3 is TGTGCTAGTGGTTTGCCCCCTAGCGAGGGGGGTAACTATGGCTACACCTTC. Its protein product is CASGLPPSEGGNYGYTF.

The CDR3 loop is CSGTWSIWAEQFF. In nucleotides, the CDR3 is TGCAGCGGGACCTGGAGCATATGGGCAGAGCAGTTCTTC. The genes are TRBV29-1 and TRBJ2-1; D unclear. The CDR3 length is 13 residues. Deletions cut 7 bases from V and 10 bases from J, with 20 bases between. The V gene's germline CDR1 is SQVTM and CDR2 ANQGSEA.

The genes are TRBV7-9 and TRBJ1-1, with a possible D match to TRBD1 (5 bases). V dropped 3 bases and J dropped 4 bases, with 15 bases sitting between them. This CDR3 is built from 15 residues. Germline V lookup: CDR1 SEHNR, CDR2 FQNEAQ (reference sequence). CDR3 sequence reads: CASSFVGGRSTEAFF. DNA of the CDR3: TGTGCCAGCAGCTTCGTTGGGGGAAGAAGCACTGAAGCTTTCTTT.

The V gene is TRBV29-1, the J gene TRBJ2-1; D remains ambiguous. The CDR3 runs 12 residues. V lost 0 bases to trimming and J lost 1 base, with 1 base between them. The germline V gene encodes CDR1 SQVTM and CDR2 ANQGSEA. CDR3 nucleotide sequence: TGCAGCGTTGAAGAGTCCTACAATGAGCAGTTCTTC. Translating it yields CSVEESYNEQFF.

The rearrangement links TRBV6-5 to TRBJ1-6, with no clear D. Per the germline V gene, CDR1 is MNHEY and CDR2 is SVGAGI. Trimming took 2 bases from V and 6 from J, leaving 8 bases between them. The CDR3 is 14 residues long. In nucleotides, the CDR3 is TGTGCCAGCAGTTACAACGGATTTAATTCACCCCTCCACTTT. Its translation is CASSYNGFNSPLHF.